Listed below are T cell receptor beta chains from one sample, sequenced in a study of T cell responses to AZD1222 COVID-19 vaccine. Data came from immunoSEQ multiplex PCR; TCRdb stores just in-frame clones and leaves some out. The sample carries some 170,000 clones, 85% to 90% recorded once. This specimen was peripheral blood, taken on day 0 of AZD1222 vaccination. All receptors come from an adult in good health. Both conserved end residues are part of each CDR3. A D gene is named only where the DNA matches it firmly. Size is omitted from some rows. Given values are once, few, many or a class for expanded clones.

TRBD2 | TRBJ2-1 | once | TRBV10-1 | CASSSGVTYNEQFF | TGCGCCAGCAGTAGCGGGGTTACCTACAATGAGCAGTTCTTC
NA | TRBJ1-4 | once | TRBV9 | CASSVGMAPTNEKLFF | TGTGCCAGCAGCGTCGGTATGGCACCAACTAATGAAAAACTGTTTTTT
TRBD1 | TRBJ1-1 | NA | TRBV29-1 | CSVDRGLNTEAFF | TGCAGCGTCGACAGGGGGTTGAACACTGAAGCTTTCTTT
NA | TRBJ1-1 | NA | TRBV7-2 | CASSLRGVSTEAFF | TGTGCCAGCAGCTTAAGGGGGGTATCCACTGAAGCTTTCTTT
NA | TRBJ2-2 | NA | TRBV5-1 | CASTQSDPSRELFF | TGCGCCAGCACTCAGTCCGACCCTTCCCGGGAGCTGTTTTTT
TRBD1 | TRBJ2-7 | NA | TRBV7-2 | CASSGGTGYEQYF | TGTGCCAGCAGCGGTGGGACAGGCTACGAGCAGTACTTC
NA | TRBJ1-3 | NA | TRBV11-2 | CASRAGGSGNTIYF | TGTGCCAGCAGGGCGGGGGGCTCTGGAAACACCATATATTTT
NA | TRBJ1-1 | NA | TRBV10-1 | CASKRSQNTEAFF | TGCGCCAGCAAACGTAGCCAGAACACTGAAGCTTTCTTT
NA | TRBJ1-1 | NA | TRBV6-5 | CASRSLTLGAFF | TGTGCCAGCAGGTCCCTGACCCTGGGGGCTTTCTTT
NA | TRBJ2-1 | NA | TRBV7-6 | CASSLDRRKQFF | TGTGCCAGCAGCTTAGACCGGAGGAAGCAGTTCTTC
TRBD2 | TRBJ2-7 | NA | TRBV23-1 | CASSQTNQGDASGRRHEQYF | TGCGCCAGCAGTCAAACTAACCAGGGGGATGCTAGCGGGAGGCGCCACGAGCAGTACTTC
NA | TRBJ1-1 | NA | TRBV6-4 | CASRDDGNTEAFF | TGTGCCAGCAGAGATGACGGGAACACTGAAGCTTTCTTT
TRBD1 | TRBJ1-3 | few | TRBV3-1/TRBV3-2 | CASSQAGTGHSGNTIYF | TGTGCCAGCAGCCAAGCCGGGACAGGACACTCTGGAAACACCATATATTTT
NA | TRBJ2-7 | few | TRBV28 | CASQLSEVPYEQYF | TGTGCCAGCCAATTAAGCGAGGTGCCGTACGAGCAGTACTTC
TRBD2 | TRBJ2-7 | few | TRBV7-8 | CASSSRLAGPTYEQYF | TGTGCCAGCAGCAGCCGGCTAGCGGGCCCAACCTACGAGCAGTACTTC
TRBD2 | TRBJ2-1 | few | TRBV7-8 | CASSRRASGSSYNEQFF | TGTGCCAGCAGCCGAAGAGCTAGCGGGAGCTCCTACAATGAGCAGTTCTTC
NA | TRBJ1-3 | once | TRBV5-8 | CASSAGTSGNTIYF | TGTGCCAGCAGCGCGGGGACTTCTGGAAACACCATATATTTT
NA | TRBJ2-7 | many | TRBV10-1 | CASSRDTGGPYEQYF | TGCGCCAGCAGCAGAGATACTGGGGGCCCCTACGAGCAGTACTTC
NA | TRBJ1-4 | NA | TRBV19 | CASNGRVSNEKLFF | TGTGCCAGCAATGGACGGGTCAGTAATGAAAAACTGTTTTTT
TRBD2 | TRBJ2-7 | NA | TRBV6-4 | CASSAIAGGPIYEQYF | TGTGCCAGCAGTGCCATAGCGGGAGGCCCTATCTACGAGCAGTACTTC
NA | TRBJ1-4 | NA | TRBV11-2 | CASSLGAGNEKLFF | TGTGCCAGCAGCTTAGGGGCCGGTAATGAAAAACTGTTTTTT
NA | TRBJ1-5 | NA | TRBV2 | CASRQNSDQPQHF | TGTGCCAGCCGCCAGAACTCGGATCAGCCCCAGCATTTT
NA | TRBJ1-1 | NA | TRBV5-4 | CASSPPGQTNTEAFF | TGTGCCAGCAGCCCCCCGGGACAAACGAACACTGAAGCTTTCTTT